The table lists the clone carrying this T cell receptor beta chain with a count of one. The antigen remains undetermined. The data were obtained in a study of memory CD4+ T cells and cytomegalovirus serostatus. Germline V lookup: CDR1 SGHDT, CDR2 YYEEEE. V lost 4 bases and J lost 1; bases outside the gene matches: 7. The CDR3 contains 16 residues. Some clones are missing from TCRdb's copy, which holds only in-frame ones; the method was immunoSEQ multiplex PCR. The table has some 95,000 clones, 80% seen once. Findings and caveats of the study: Of 164 reported CMV TCRbeta sequences, around 63 were found in memory CD4+ repertoires.

Single viable CD3+CD4+CD8-CD45RO+ cells were sorted as the memory CD4+ T cells. Donors' CMV status reflects serum IgG against pp150, pp28, p38, p52. This TCR was sampled from an adult in good health and CMV-seropositive. Material: memory CD4+ T cells from blood. The chain couples TRBV5-6 to TRBJ2-5; 10 bases fit TRBD1. The CDR3 DNA sequence: TGTGCCAGCAGCCCGGGACAGGGGATCGTCCAAGAGACCCAGTACTTC. This encodes CASSPGQGIVQETQYF.